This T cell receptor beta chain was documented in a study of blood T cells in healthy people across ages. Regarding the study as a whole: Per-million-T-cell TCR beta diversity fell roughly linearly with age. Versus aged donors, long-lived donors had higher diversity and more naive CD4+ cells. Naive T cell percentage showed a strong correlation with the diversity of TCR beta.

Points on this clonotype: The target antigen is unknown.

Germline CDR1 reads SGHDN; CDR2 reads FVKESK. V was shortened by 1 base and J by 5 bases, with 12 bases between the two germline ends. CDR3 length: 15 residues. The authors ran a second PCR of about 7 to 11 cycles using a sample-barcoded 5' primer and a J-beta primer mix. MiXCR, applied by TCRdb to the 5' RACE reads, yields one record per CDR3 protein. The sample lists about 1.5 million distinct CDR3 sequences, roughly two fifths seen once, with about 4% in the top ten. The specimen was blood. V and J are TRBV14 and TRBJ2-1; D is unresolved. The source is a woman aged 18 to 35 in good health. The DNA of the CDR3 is TGTGCCAGCAGCCAAGTCGACGGCCTACACAATGAGCAGTTCTTC. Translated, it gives CASSQVDGLHNEQFF.